The 19 T cell receptor beta chains listed next were all sequenced from one sample in a study of a mutant IDH1 vaccine in newly diagnosed glioma. Antigens of these TCRs are unknown. As to time point: week 35, safety follow-up. All doses held 300 ug of mutant IDH1 20-mer peptide, with topical imiquimod. Assay used: immunoSEQ multiplex PCR; TCRdb lists only in-frame clones, some missing. The sample carries 60,000 or so clones, 84% recorded once. The specimen comprised PBMCs, sampled from a glioma patient whose treatment included an IDH1 peptide vaccine. The origin of the receptors is a young man with glioma.

The V call is TRBV6-1, the J call TRBJ2-4, with 8 positions matching TRBD1. Germline V gives CDR1 MNHNS, CDR2 SASEGT. CDR3 size: 20 residues. The J segment lost 0 bases and the V segment lost 0 bases, leaving 13 bases of the junction unmatched. CDR3 bases: TGTGCCAGCAGTGAAGCGAGGTGGGACAGGATAAATGAAGCCAAAAACATTCAGTACTTC. Encoded protein: CASSEARWDRINEAKNIQYF.

V and J are TRBV5-6 and TRBJ2-5; maybe TRBD2 (5 bases). The DNA end favors TRBJ2-7, so the J call may be wrong. The CDR3 runs 12 residues. CDR1 is SGHDT, CDR2 YYEEEE, per germline. The CDR3 DNA follows: TGTGCCAGCAGCTTGGGAGGGATCGAGCAGTACTTC. Amino acids: CASSLGGIEQYF.

This clone was found once. The chain has TRBV23-1 and TRBJ1-3; 8 bases are a match to TRBD1. TRBV23-1 is treated as an ORF (open reading frame) with a function not yet certain. The CDR3 loop spans 17 amino acids. With 7 bases clipped from V and 4 bases from J, the junction kept 15 bases outside the gene matches. CDR3 sequence reads: CASTILAQGALGNTIYF. CDR3 bases: TGCGCCAGCACCATTCTGGCGCAGGGGGCACTGGGAAACACCATATATTTT.

The CDR3 DNA reads as TGTGCCAGCAGCAAACTAGCGGGGGGTGATACGCAGTATTTT. It is translated as CASSKLAGGDTQYF. The chain is built from TRBV7-8 and TRBJ2-3; 12 nucleotides align to TRBD2. CDR1 is SGHVS and CDR2 is FQNEAQ in the germline V gene. This CDR3 is 14 amino acids long. V shed 5 bases, J shed 6 bases, and the junction held 3 bases outside the gene matches.

The chain couples TRBV5-1 to TRBJ2-5, with 11 positions matching TRBD1. V was pared by 1 base and J by 5 bases, with 4 bases of the junction left unmatched. The CDR3 is 15 amino acids. Germline values: CDR1 SGHRS, CDR2 YFSETQ. The CDR3 region is CASSLRTGGLETQYF. Here the CDR3 DNA reads TGCGCCAGCAGCTTGAGGACAGGGGGCTTGGAGACCCAGTACTTC.

The rearrangement links TRBV5-6 to TRBJ2-3; possible D gene TRBD2, 6 bases. Germline V lookup: CDR1 SGHDT, CDR2 YYEEEE. CDR3 length equals 16 residues. The V and J ends lost 8 bases and 3 bases respectively, with 22 bases between them. The CDR3 sequence is CASGRAAGLRTDTQYF. The CDR3 region has the DNA TGTGCCAGTGGGCGTGCGGCGGGGTTACGAACAGATACGCAGTATTTT.

The chain combines TRBV19 with TRBJ1-3, with D perhaps matching TRBD1 (6 bases). In germline, CDR1 is LNHDA, CDR2 SQIVND (reference sequence). With 5 bases removed from V and 1 base from J, the gap between germline ends came to 12 bases. CDR3 length: 15 amino acids. CDR3 sequence: CASSPGARSGNTIYF. In DNA form, the CDR3 reads TGTGCCAGTAGTCCGGGGGCCAGGTCTGGAAACACCATATATTTT.

This chain connects TRBV6-6 to TRBJ2-7, with 7 positions matching TRBD1. The CDR3 contains 14 residues. The germline CDR1 and CDR2 sequences are MNHNY and SVGAGI (reference sequence). With 0 bases clipped from V and 5 bases from J, the junction kept 4 bases outside the gene matches. The CDR3 protein is CASSYSDRVDEQYF. The CDR3 nucleotides read TGTGCCAGCAGTTACTCAGACAGGGTTGACGAGCAGTACTTC.

The sample holds one count of this clone. V usage is TRBV6-5 and J usage is TRBJ1-4; a possible D gene is TRBD1 (6 bases). Between the trimmed V and J ends, which lost 5 bases and 4 bases, there was a span of 11 bases. The CDR3 runs 14 residues. Germline CDR1 reads MNHEY; CDR2 reads SVGAGI. DNA for the CDR3: TGTGCCAGCAGTGTAGACAGGAGTAATGAAAAACTGTTTTTT. It specifies CASSVDRSNEKLFF.

A few counts support this clone. The V call is TRBV25-1, the J call TRBJ1-1; D is unclear. Deletions cut 4 bases from V and 1 base from J, with 7 bases between. Per the germline V gene, CDR1 is MGHDK and CDR2 is SYGVNS. The CDR3 spans 13 residues. CDR3 region: CASSAKSNTEAFF. CDR3 bases: TGTGCCAGCAGTGCAAAATCGAACACTGAAGCTTTCTTT.

This chain connects TRBV6-6 to TRBJ2-2; no firm D call. Between the trimmed V and J ends, which lost 7 bases and 7 bases, there was a span of 16 bases. Looked up from germline, CDR1 is MNHNY and CDR2 is SVGAGI (reference sequence). The CDR3 is 14 residues long. This CDR3 reads CASKTLSDIGELFF. CDR3 bases: TGTGCCAGCAAAACGTTGTCAGATATCGGGGAGCTGTTTTTT.

This chain links TRBV4-2 with TRBJ1-1; 9 bases fit TRBD1. The germline V gene encodes CDR1 LGHNA and CDR2 YNFKEQ. The CDR3 covers 16 residues. The V gene end was trimmed by 5 bases and the J gene end by 2 bases; junction bases not matched to a gene: 9. CDR3 sequence: CASSYFGQGINTEAFF. The CDR3 DNA reads as TGTGCCAGCAGCTACTTCGGACAGGGGATTAACACTGAAGCTTTCTTT.

This sequence joins TRBV5-1 and TRBJ1-3, with no clear D. The CDR3 length is 14 residues. V was shortened by 0 bases and J by 2 bases, with 6 bases between the two germline ends. Germline assignment: CDR1 SGHRS and CDR2 YFSETQ. The CDR3 sequence: CASSLDLAGNTIYF. Written as DNA, the CDR3 is TGCGCCAGCAGCTTGGACCTCGCTGGAAACACCATATATTTT.

By share of the sample, this clone is medium-sized. The chain combines TRBV27 with TRBJ1-4, with D unclear. V was trimmed by 3 bases and J by 8 bases, leaving 4 bases between them. The CDR3 contains 11 residues. Germline V lookup: CDR1 MNHEY, CDR2 SMNVEV (reference sequence). DNA of the CDR3: TGTGCCAGCAGTTTTTCCGAAAAACTGTTTTTT. Its translation is CASSFSEKLFF. Using reference TRBV27 and TRBJ1-4 for the parts outside the CDR3, the full variable domain is EAQVTQNPRYLITVTGKKLTVTCSQNMNHEYMSWYRQDPGLGLRQIYYSMNVEVTDKGDVPEGYKVSRKEKRNFPLILESPSPNQTSLYFCASSFSEKLFFGSGTQLSVL.

The chain uses TRBV4-1 and TRBJ2-2, with D possibly TRBD2 on 6 matching bases. Germline loops: CDR1 MGHRA, CDR2 YSYEKL. CDR3 size: 17 residues. Between the trimmed V and J ends, which lost 3 bases and 0 bases, there was a span of 14 bases. The CDR3 is CASSQGKIAANTGELFF. In nucleotides, the CDR3 is TGCGCCAGCAGCCAGGGGAAAATAGCGGCGAACACCGGGGAGCTGTTTTTT.

The chain recombines TRBV2 with TRBJ1-5; 7 positions match TRBD1. V lost 6 bases and J lost 6; bases outside the gene matches: 14. The CDR3 has 16 residues. Germline CDR1 SNHLY, CDR2 FYNNEI. CDR3: CASRKNYPGQSQPQHF. For the CDR3, the DNA is TGTGCCAGCAGGAAAAACTACCCGGGACAGTCTCAGCCCCAGCATTTT.

J is TRBJ2-7 and V is TRBV15, with D hard to call. Trimming took 0 bases from V and 4 from J, leaving 10 bases between them. The germline CDR1 and CDR2 sequences are LNHNV and YYDKDF (reference sequence). CDR3 length: 14 residues. In DNA, the CDR3 is TGTGCCACCAGCAGAGATAGCAAGGGATACGAGCAGTACTTC. Translation gives CATSRDSKGYEQYF.

V is TRBV7-8 and J is TRBJ2-1; D call uncertain. CDR1 is SGHVS and CDR2 is FQNEAQ in the germline V gene. V lost 1 base and J 0 bases, leaving 10 bases between the germline ends. The CDR3 contains 16 residues. The CDR3 here is CASSLEEWSSYNEQFF. For the CDR3, the DNA is TGTGCCAGCAGCTTAGAAGAGTGGAGCTCCTACAATGAGCAGTTCTTC.

The chain is built from TRBV5-5 and TRBJ2-7, with D possibly matching TRBD1 (6 bases). The CDR3 spans 17 residues. Germline V lookup: CDR1 SGHKS, CDR2 YYEKEE (reference sequence). V shed 0 bases and J shed 4 bases, with 20 bases lying between them. The CDR3 nucleotides are TGTGCCAGCAGCTTGGAACAGGGAATATTAAGGGTATACGAGCAGTACTTC. The encoded protein is CASSLEQGILRVYEQYF.